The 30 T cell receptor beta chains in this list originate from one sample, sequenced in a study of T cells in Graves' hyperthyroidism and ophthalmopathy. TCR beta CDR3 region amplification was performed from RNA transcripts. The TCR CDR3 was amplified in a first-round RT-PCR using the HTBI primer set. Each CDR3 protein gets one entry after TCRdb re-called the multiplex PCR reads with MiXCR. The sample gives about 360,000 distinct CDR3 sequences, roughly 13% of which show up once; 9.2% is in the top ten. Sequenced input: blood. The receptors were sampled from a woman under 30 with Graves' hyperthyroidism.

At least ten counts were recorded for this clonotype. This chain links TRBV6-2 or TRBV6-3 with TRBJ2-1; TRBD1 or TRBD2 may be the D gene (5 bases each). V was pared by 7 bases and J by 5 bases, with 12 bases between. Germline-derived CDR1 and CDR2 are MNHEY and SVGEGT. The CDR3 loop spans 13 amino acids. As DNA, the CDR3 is TGTGCCAGCATCGGGGCCCAACACAATGAGCAGTTCTTC. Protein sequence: CASIGAQHNEQFF.

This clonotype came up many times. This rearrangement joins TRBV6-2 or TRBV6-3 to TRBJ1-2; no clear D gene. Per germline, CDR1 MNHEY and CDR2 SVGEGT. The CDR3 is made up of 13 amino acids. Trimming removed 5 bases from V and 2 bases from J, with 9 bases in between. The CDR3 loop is CASSGRINYGYTF. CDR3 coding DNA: TGTGCCAGCAGTGGACGCATAAACTATGGCTACACCTTC.

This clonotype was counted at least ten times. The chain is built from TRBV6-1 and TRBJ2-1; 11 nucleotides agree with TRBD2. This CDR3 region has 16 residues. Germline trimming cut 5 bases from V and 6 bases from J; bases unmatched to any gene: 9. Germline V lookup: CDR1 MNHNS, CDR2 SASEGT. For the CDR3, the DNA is TGTGCCAGCAGTTCCCGACTAGCGGGGCAAACCAATGAGCAGTTCTTC. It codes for CASSSRLAGQTNEQFF.

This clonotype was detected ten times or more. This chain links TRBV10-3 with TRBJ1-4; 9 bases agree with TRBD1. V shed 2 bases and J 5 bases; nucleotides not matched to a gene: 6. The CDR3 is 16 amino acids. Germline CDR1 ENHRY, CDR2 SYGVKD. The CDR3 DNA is TGTGCCATCAGTGAGGACGGACAGGGGAGAAATGAAAAACTGTTTTTT. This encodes CAISEDGQGRNEKLFF.

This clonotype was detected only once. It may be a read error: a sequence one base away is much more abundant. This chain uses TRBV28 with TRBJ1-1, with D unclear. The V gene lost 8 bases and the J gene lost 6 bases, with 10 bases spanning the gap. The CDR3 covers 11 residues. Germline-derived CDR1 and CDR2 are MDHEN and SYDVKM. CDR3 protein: CASETVAEAFF. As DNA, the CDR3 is TGTGCCAGCGAGACCGTGGCTGAAGCTTTCTTT.

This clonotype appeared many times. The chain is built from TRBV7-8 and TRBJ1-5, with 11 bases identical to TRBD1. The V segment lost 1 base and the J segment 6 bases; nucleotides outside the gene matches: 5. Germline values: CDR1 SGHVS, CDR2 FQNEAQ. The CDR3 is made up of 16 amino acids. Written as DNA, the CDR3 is TGTGCCAGCAGCTTAGAAGGACAGGGGGCGGGTCAGCCCCAGCATTTT. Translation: CASSLEGQGAGQPQHF.

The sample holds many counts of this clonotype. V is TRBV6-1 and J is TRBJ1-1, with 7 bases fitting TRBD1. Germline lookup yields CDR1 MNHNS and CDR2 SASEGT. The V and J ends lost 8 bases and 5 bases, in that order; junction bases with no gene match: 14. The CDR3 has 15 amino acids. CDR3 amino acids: CASGDSSSFLTEAFF. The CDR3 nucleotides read TGTGCCAGCGGGGACAGTAGCTCTTTTTTGACTGAAGCTTTCTTT.

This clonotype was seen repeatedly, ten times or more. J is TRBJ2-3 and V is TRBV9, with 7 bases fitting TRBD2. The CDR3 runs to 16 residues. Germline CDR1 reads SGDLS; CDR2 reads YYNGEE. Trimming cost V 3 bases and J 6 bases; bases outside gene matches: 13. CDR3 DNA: TGTGCCAGCAGCGAAGTGGACGGGGGGTACCGGGATACGCAGTATTTT. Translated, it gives CASSEVDGGYRDTQYF.

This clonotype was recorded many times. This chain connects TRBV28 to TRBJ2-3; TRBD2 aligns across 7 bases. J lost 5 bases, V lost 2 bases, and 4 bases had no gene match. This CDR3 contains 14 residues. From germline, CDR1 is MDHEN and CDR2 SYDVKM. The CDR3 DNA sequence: TGTGCCAGCAGTTTAGCGGGGGTGTTAGATACGCAGTATTTT. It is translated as CASSLAGVLDTQYF.

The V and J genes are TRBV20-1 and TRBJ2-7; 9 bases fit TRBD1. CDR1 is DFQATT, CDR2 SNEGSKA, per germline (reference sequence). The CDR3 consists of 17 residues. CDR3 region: CSQTGTGFNRLLNEQYF. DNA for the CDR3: TGCAGCCAAACCGGGACAGGGTTCAACCGCCTCCTAAACGAGCAGTACTTC.

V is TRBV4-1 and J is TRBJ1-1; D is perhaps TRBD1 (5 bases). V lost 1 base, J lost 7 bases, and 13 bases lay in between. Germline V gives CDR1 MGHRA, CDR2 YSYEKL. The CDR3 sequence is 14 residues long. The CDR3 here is CASSQARGGDEAFF. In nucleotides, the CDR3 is TGCGCCAGCAGCCAAGCCCGGGGAGGGGATGAAGCTTTCTTT.

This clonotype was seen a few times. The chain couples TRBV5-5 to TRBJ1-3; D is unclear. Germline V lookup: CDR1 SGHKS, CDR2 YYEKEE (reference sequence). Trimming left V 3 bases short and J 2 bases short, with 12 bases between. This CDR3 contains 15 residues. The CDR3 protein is CASSSTDLPGNTIYF. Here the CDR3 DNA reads TGTGCCAGCAGCTCAACGGACCTCCCTGGAAACACCATATATTTT.

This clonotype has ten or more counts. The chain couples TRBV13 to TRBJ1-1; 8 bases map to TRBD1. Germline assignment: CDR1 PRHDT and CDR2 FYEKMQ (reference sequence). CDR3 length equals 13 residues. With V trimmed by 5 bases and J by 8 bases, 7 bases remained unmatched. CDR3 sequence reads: CASSPRTGPEAFF. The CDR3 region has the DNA TGTGCCAGCAGCCCGAGGACAGGGCCCGAAGCTTTCTTT.

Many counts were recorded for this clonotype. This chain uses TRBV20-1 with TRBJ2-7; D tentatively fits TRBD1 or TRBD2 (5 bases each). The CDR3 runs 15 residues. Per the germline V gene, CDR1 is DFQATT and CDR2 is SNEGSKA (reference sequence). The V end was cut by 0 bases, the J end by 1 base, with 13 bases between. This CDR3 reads CSARDGKGSSYEQYF. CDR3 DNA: TGCAGTGCTAGAGATGGTAAGGGGAGTTCCTACGAGCAGTACTTC.

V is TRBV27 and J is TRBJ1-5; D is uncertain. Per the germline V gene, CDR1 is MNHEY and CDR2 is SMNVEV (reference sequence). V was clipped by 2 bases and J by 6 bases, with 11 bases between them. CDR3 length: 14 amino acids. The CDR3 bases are TGTGCCAGCAGTTTAGCGGGGATCGGTCAGCCCCAGCATTTT. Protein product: CASSLAGIGQPQHF.

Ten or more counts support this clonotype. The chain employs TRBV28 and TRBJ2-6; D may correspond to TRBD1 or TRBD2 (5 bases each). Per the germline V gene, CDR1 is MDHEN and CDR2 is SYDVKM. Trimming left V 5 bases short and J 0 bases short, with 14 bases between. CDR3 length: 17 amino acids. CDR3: CASSQTWGPSGANVLTF. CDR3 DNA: TGTGCCAGCAGTCAGACGTGGGGACCCTCTGGGGCCAACGTCCTGACTTTC.

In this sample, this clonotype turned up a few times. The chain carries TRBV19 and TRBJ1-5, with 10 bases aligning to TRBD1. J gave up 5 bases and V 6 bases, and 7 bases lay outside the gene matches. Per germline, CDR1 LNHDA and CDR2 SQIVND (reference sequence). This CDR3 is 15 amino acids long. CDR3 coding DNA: TGTGCCAGTAGGAAAGGGACAGGGGATTATCAGCCCCAGCATTTT. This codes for CASRKGTGDYQPQHF.

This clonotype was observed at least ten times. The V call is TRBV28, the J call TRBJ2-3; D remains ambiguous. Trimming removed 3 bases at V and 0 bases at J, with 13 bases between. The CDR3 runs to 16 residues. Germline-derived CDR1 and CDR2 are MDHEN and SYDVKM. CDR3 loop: CASSFPGKISTDTQYF. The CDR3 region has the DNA TGTGCCAGCAGTTTCCCAGGAAAGATAAGCACAGATACGCAGTATTTT.

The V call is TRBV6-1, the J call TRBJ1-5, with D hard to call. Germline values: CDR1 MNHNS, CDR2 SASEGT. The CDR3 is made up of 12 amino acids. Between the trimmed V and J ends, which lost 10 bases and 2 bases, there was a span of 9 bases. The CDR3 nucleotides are TGTGCCACCAGACGGGGCAATCAGCCCCAGCATTTT. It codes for CATRRGNQPQHF.

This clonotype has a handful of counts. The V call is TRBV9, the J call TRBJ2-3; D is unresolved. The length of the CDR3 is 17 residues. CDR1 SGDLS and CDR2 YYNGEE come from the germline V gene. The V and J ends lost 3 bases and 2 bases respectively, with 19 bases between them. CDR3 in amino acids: CASSGGKDGLITDTQYF. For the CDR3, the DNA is TGTGCCAGCAGCGGAGGAAAGGATGGGTTAATCACAGATACGCAGTATTTT.

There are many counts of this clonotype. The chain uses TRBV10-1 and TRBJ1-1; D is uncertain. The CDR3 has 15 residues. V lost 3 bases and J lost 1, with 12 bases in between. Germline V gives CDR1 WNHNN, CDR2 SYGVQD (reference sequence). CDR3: CASSDQKGQNTEAFF. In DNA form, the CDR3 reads TGCGCCAGCAGTGACCAAAAAGGTCAGAACACTGAAGCTTTCTTT.

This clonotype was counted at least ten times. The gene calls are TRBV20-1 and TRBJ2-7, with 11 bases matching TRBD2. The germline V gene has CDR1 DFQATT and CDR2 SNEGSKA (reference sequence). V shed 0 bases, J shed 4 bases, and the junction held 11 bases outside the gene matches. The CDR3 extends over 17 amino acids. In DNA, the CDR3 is TGCAGTGCTAGAGATGACCTAGCGGGGGGCCATTTATACGAGCAGTACTTC. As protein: CSARDDLAGGHLYEQYF.

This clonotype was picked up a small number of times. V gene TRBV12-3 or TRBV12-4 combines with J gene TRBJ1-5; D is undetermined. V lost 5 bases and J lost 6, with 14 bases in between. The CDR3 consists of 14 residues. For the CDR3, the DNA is TGTGCCAGCAGTCCACTAGGGCCTATTCAGCCCCAGCATTTT. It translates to CASSPLGPIQPQHF.

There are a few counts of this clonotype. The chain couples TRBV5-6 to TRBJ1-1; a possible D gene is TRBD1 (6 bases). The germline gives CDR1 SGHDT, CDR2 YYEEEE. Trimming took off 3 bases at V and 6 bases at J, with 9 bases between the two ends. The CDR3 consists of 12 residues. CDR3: CASSSGQSEAFF. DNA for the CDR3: TGTGCCAGCAGCTCTGGACAGTCTGAAGCTTTCTTT.

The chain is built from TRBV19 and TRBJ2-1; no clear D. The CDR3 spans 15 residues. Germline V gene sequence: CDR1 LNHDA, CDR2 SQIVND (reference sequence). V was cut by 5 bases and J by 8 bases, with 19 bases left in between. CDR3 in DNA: TGTGCCAGTAGTCCCACTACCCCGGGTAAAGATGAGCAGTTCTTC. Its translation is CASSPTTPGKDEQFF.

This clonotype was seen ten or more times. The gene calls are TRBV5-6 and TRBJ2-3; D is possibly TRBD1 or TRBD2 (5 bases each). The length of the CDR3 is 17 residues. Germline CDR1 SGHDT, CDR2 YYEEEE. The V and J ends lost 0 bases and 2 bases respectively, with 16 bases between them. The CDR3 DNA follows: TGTGCCAGCAGCTTGGCCAAGGGGAGAGGGGTCACAGATACGCAGTATTTT. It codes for CASSLAKGRGVTDTQYF. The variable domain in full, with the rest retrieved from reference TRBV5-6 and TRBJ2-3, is DAGVTQSPTHLIKTRGQQVTLRCSPKSGHDTVSWYQQALGQGPQFIFQYYEEEERQRGNFPDRFSGHQFPNYSSELNVNALLLGDSALYLCASSLAKGRGVTDTQYFGPGTRLTVL.

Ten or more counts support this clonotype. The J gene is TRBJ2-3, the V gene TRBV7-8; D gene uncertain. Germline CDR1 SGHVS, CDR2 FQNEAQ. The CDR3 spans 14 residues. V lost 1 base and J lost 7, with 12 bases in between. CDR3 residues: CASSLGRTVNTQYF. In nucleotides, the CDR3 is TGTGCCAGCAGCTTAGGGAGAACAGTAAATACGCAGTATTTT.

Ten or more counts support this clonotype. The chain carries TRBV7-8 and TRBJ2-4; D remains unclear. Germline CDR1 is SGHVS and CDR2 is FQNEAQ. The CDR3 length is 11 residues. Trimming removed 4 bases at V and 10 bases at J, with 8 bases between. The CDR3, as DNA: TGTGCCAGCAGCTCACGACTTATTCAGTACTTC. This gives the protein CASSSRLIQYF. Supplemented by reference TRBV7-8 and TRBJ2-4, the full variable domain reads GAGVSQSPRYKVAKRGQDVALRCDPISGHVSLFWYQQALGQGPEFLTYFQNEAQLDKSGLPSDRFFAERPEGSVSTLKIQRTQQEDSAVYLCASSSRLIQYFGAGTRLSVL.

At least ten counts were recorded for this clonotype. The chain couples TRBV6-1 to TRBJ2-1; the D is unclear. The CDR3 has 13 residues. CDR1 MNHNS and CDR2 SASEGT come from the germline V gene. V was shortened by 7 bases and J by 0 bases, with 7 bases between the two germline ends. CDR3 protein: CASTWSSYNEQFF. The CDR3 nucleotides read TGTGCCAGCACCTGGTCCTCCTACAATGAGCAGTTCTTC.

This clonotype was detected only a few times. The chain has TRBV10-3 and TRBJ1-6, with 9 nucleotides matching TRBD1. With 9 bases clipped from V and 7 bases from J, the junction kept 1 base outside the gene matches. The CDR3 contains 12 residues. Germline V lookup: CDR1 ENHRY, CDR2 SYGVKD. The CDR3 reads CAIGQGNSPLHF. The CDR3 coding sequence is TGTGCCATAGGACAGGGGAATTCACCCCTCCACTTT.